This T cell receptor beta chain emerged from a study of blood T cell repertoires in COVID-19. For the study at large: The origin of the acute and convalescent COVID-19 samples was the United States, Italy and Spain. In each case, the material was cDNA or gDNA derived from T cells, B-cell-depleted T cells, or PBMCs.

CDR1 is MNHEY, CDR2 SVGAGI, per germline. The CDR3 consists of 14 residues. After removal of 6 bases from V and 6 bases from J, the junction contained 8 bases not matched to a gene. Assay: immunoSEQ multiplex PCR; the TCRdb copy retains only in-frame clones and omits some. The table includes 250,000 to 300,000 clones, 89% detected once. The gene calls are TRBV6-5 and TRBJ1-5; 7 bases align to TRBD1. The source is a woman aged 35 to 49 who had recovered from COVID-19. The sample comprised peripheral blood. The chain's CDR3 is CASRTGVGSQPQHF. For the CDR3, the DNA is TGTGCCAGCAGAACAGGGGTAGGGAGTCAGCCCCAGCATTTT.